This T cell receptor (beta chain) was captured in a study of OX40 agonist ivuxolimab in advanced cancers. At the level of the study: Patients received ivuxolimab, an intravenous treatment, every 2 weeks at 0.01 to 10 mg/kg.

This clone was seen a handful of times. Assay: immunoSEQ multiplex PCR; the TCRdb copy retains only in-frame clones and omits some. Among over 15,000 clones listed, 80% to 90% were seen once. The CDR3 contains 15 residues. Germline assignment: CDR1 LNHDA and CDR2 SQIVND (reference sequence). V dropped 5 bases and J dropped 3 bases, with 17 bases sitting between them. This clonotype originated in an adult with an advanced solid tumor such as melanoma, head and neck, liver or kidney cancer. The V and J genes are TRBV19 and TRBJ2-7; TRBD2 is a possible D gene (6 bases). The source was CD4+ or CD8+ T cells sorted from blood, collected in a trial of the OX40 agonist ivuxolimab. CDR3 amino acids: CASSPAGSGIYEQYF. The CDR3 DNA sequence: TGTGCCAGTAGTCCTGCTGGTAGCGGCATCTACGAGCAGTACTTC.